The 16 T cell receptor beta chains below come from one sample, sequenced in a study of T cells in Graves' hyperthyroidism and ophthalmopathy. RNA transcripts gave rise to amplified TCR beta CDR3 regions. RT-PCR in the first round (using the HTBI primer set) targeted the TCR CDR3. A single record per CDR3 protein comes from TCRdb applying MiXCR to the multiplex PCR reads. The sample holds 250,000 to 350,000 distinct CDR3 sequences, roughly 15% seen once. Sequencing was carried out using blood. The origin of the receptors is a young man with Graves' hyperthyroidism.

This clonotype was detected ten times or more. V gene TRBV10-3 combines with J gene TRBJ2-3; 11 bases map to TRBD2. The CDR3 runs to 16 residues. V lost 3 bases to trimming and J lost 5 bases; unmatched junction nucleotides: 7. Looked up from germline, CDR1 is ENHRY and CDR2 is SYGVKD. CDR3 residues: CAISENSGRAGDTQYF. For the CDR3, the DNA is TGTGCCATCAGTGAAAATAGCGGGAGGGCGGGAGATACGCAGTATTTT.

This chain connects TRBV24-1 to TRBJ2-1, with 8 bases fitting TRBD1. V lost 2 bases to trimming and J lost 6 bases; unmatched junction nucleotides: 11. CDR1 KGHDR and CDR2 SFDVKD come from the germline V gene. The CDR3 runs 17 residues. In DNA, the CDR3 is TGTGCCACCAGTGATTACGCCGGGACAGGACTCTTCAATGAGCAGTTCTTC. Its translation is CATSDYAGTGLFNEQFF.

The sample holds many counts of this clonotype. The V gene is TRBV7-6, the J gene TRBJ2-1; D call uncertain. The V end was cut by 1 base, the J end by 6 bases, with 13 bases between. The length of the CDR3 is 15 residues. Germline V gene sequence: CDR1 SGHVS, CDR2 FNYEAQ. CDR3 sequence reads: CASSLEDAWGNEQFF. The CDR3 DNA reads TGTGCCAGCAGCTTAGAGGACGCCTGGGGCAATGAGCAGTTCTTC.

This clonotype was counted ten times or more. CDR3 protein: CASRRVLNTEAFF. DNA for the CDR3: TGTGCCAGCAGACGGGTCCTGAACACTGAAGCTTTCTTT. The gene calls are TRBV27 and TRBJ1-1; D ambiguous. Germline CDR1 and CDR2: MNHEY and SMNVEV (reference sequence). The CDR3 contains 13 residues. V shed 6 bases and J shed 0 bases, with 8 bases lying between them.

This chain joins TRBV27 and TRBJ2-7; TRBD2 agrees at 9 bases. The germline V gene has CDR1 MNHEY and CDR2 SMNVEV (reference sequence). V shed 2 bases, J shed 3 bases, and the junction held 5 bases outside the gene matches. The CDR3 runs to 15 residues. The CDR3 DNA sequence: TGTGCCAGCAGTTTAGATAGCGGGAGAAACTACGAGCAGTACTTC. Translating it yields CASSLDSGRNYEQYF.

The CDR3 here is CASSLWGRYEQYF. The CDR3 coding sequence is TGTGCCAGCAGTTTATGGGGGCGCTACGAGCAGTACTTC. The V and J genes are TRBV12-3 or TRBV12-4 and TRBJ2-7, with D perhaps matching TRBD1 (6 bases). With 2 bases removed from V and 3 bases from J, the gap between germline ends came to 8 bases. The length of the CDR3 is 13 residues.

This clonotype was detected only once. A much larger clone lies one base from this, so it may be a read error. The chain couples TRBV30 to TRBJ1-2; unclear D gene. Trimming stripped 6 bases from V and 4 bases from J, with 15 bases between. Germline CDR1 reads GTSNPN; CDR2 reads SVGIG (reference sequence). The CDR3 sequence is 13 residues long. The CDR3 region is CACSLTEAYGYTF. CDR3 coding DNA: TGTGCCTGCAGTTTGACGGAGGCCTATGGCTACACCTTC.

The V and J genes are TRBV12-3 or TRBV12-4 and TRBJ2-1; a possible D gene is TRBD2 (5 bases). The CDR3 is 12 residues long. Trimming took 6 bases from V and 7 from J, leaving 10 bases between them. CDR3 in DNA: TGTGCCAGCAGCCATACTAGAAATGAGCAGTTCTTC. It yields the protein CASSHTRNEQFF.

This clonotype came up many times. J is TRBJ2-7 and V is TRBV12-3 or TRBV12-4; 8 positions agree with TRBD1. The CDR3 sequence is 13 residues long. V lost 8 bases and J lost 1; bases outside the gene matches: 4. As DNA, the CDR3 is TGTGCCAGCGCGACAGGGGTTTCCTACGAGCAGTACTTC. It translates to CASATGVSYEQYF.

This clonotype was recorded at least ten times. This chain uses TRBV28 with TRBJ2-7, with D perhaps matching TRBD1 (6 bases). The length of the CDR3 is 14 residues. Trimming stripped 6 bases from V and 4 bases from J, with 16 bases between. The V gene's germline CDR1 is MDHEN and CDR2 SYDVKM. CDR3 region: CASRPQGSDYEQYF. In DNA, the CDR3 is TGTGCCAGCAGACCCCAGGGGAGTGATTACGAGCAGTACTTC.

The table lists this clonotype with a few counts. V usage is TRBV6-5 and J usage is TRBJ1-3; D gene uncertain. This CDR3 has 14 residues. From germline, CDR1 is MNHEY and CDR2 SVGAGI. V was clipped by 0 bases and J by 1 base, with 4 bases between them. The CDR3 region has the DNA TGTGCCAGCAGTTACTCGAGATCTGGAAACACCATATATTTT. Encoded protein: CASSYSRSGNTIYF.

The chain employs TRBV11-2 and TRBJ2-1; D might be TRBD2 (5 bases). Per germline, CDR1 SGHAT and CDR2 FQNNGV. The length of the CDR3 is 13 residues. The germline V and J ends were trimmed by 2 bases and 8 bases, with 10 bases remaining between them. As DNA, the CDR3 is TGTGCCAGCAGCTTAAACGGACTTCATGAGCAGTTCTTC. It yields the protein CASSLNGLHEQFF.

This clonotype was counted only a few times. The gene calls are TRBV5-5 and TRBJ1-1; 9 bases align to TRBD1. Trimming at V came to 3 bases and at J to 4 bases, leaving 4 bases not matched to a gene. Germline V gives CDR1 SGHKS, CDR2 YYEKEE (reference sequence). The CDR3 length is 14 residues. The DNA for the CDR3 is TGTGCCAGCAGCTGGACAGGGGAGGTCACTGAAGCTTTCTTT. It yields the protein CASSWTGEVTEAFF.

The chain employs TRBV20-1 and TRBJ1-2, with D possibly TRBD1 on 5 matching bases. V shed 3 bases and J shed 8 bases, with 13 bases lying between them. Germline values: CDR1 DFQATT, CDR2 SNEGSKA (reference sequence). This CDR3 has 12 residues. DNA for the CDR3: TGCAGTGCTAGCCCTTTCCGGGGGGGCTACACCTTC. Protein product: CSASPFRGGYTF.

CDR3 in DNA: TGTGCCAGCAGCTCTTGGAGCCCCCGGGGCTACACCTTC. Its translation: CASSSWSPRGYTF. V is TRBV11-2 and J is TRBJ1-2; no reliable D call. From germline, CDR1 is SGHAT and CDR2 FQNNGV. The germline V and J ends were trimmed by 4 bases and 8 bases, with 14 bases remaining between them. The CDR3 has 13 amino acids.

This clonotype has ten or more counts. The chain couples TRBV7-9 to TRBJ2-1; no reliable D call. Germline CDR1 SEHNR, CDR2 FQNEAQ (reference sequence). The length of the CDR3 is 13 residues. The V end was cut by 5 bases, the J end by 5 bases, with 10 bases between. The CDR3 spells CASSLPAHNEQFF. The CDR3 region has the DNA TGTGCCAGCAGCCTTCCGGCCCACAATGAGCAGTTCTTC.